This T cell receptor beta chain appears in the sequencing data of a study of cytomegalovirus exposure and HLA in healthy donors. Study-level findings and limits: Among the CMV-associated chains, three were confirmed in vitro as specific for CMV antigens. In a later analysis, a genetic analysis reported fewer productive-TCR N-insertions in an Asian-associated ancestry cluster than the cohort average.

It was with 60 Vbeta and 13 Jbeta primers that the PCR ran. Sequencing used immunoSEQ multiplex PCR; TCRdb keeps in-frame clones, though not all of them. Of 83,000 or so clones in the sample, 81% are singletons; the top ten hold around 1.9%. CDR1 and CDR2 from the germline V gene are SEHNR and FQNEAQ (reference sequence). V lost 7 bases and J 4 bases, leaving 13 bases between the germline ends. CDR3 length equals 14 residues. Donors were nominally healthy when sampled, though unrecorded immune exposures were likely. This clone was seen a few times. The target antigen is unknown. The sequence came from a woman in her 30s in good health and CMV-seronegative. Sequenced sample: PBMCs. This chain connects TRBV7-9 to TRBJ2-2; maybe TRBD2 (5 bases). CDR3 bases: TGTGCCAGCACCCTAACTAGAGCCACCGGGGAGCTGTTTTTT. Its translation: CASTLTRATGELFF.